These 26 T cell receptor beta chains were all obtained from the same sample, sequenced in a study of T cell repertoires in cytomegalovirus infection. These receptors have no identified antigens. MiXCR, applied by TCRdb to the reads, yields one record per CDR3 protein. The repertoire consists of roughly 920,000 distinct CDR3 sequences, with under 40% occurring once and the leading ten covering over 10%. Specimen: cultured CD8+ T cells from PBMCs, collected from culture after CMV antigen stimulation. The source is a human donor in good health (CMV status not recorded). Some clones in this sample may be carry-over from other donors' samples.

This clonotype was seen more than once but under ten times. The chain uses TRBV10-3 and TRBJ2-1; tentatively, D is TRBD2 (5 bases). V shed 4 bases and J shed 7 bases, with 20 bases lying between them. The CDR3 spans 16 residues. CDR1 and CDR2 (germline): ENHRY, SYGVKD. CDR3 DNA: TGTGCCATCAGTGGTGTTGGACTGAATCCCGATAATGAGCAGTTCTTC. As protein: CAISGVGLNPDNEQFF.

V gene TRBV4-1 combines with J gene TRBJ1-5; the match to TRBD1 covers 8 bases. Germline CDR1 reads MGHRA; CDR2 reads YSYEKL. The CDR3 is made up of 15 amino acids. The junction had 7 bases not matched to a gene; V was cut back by 3 bases and J by 6 bases. CDR3 protein: CASSQVGTGSQPQHF. CDR3 DNA sequence: TGCGCCAGCAGCCAGGTAGGGACAGGTAGTCAGCCCCAGCATTTT.

Only a few counts were recorded for this clonotype. The chain carries TRBV10-1 and TRBJ2-7; D is uncertain. Germline-derived CDR1 and CDR2 are WNHNN and SYGVQD (reference sequence). With 6 bases removed from V and 3 bases from J, the gap between germline ends came to 9 bases. There are 12 residues in the CDR3. CDR3 region: CASSDEDYEQYF. The CDR3 DNA reads as TGCGCCAGCAGCGACGAGGACTACGAGCAGTACTTC.

This clonotype has just a few counts. J is TRBJ2-3 and V is TRBV4-1; tentatively, D is TRBD1 (5 bases). V dropped 3 bases and J dropped 5 bases, with 6 bases sitting between them. Germline CDR1 is MGHRA and CDR2 is YSYEKL. The CDR3 is 12 residues long. The CDR3 DNA follows: TGCGCCAGCAGCCACCAGGGAGATACGCAGTATTTT. It is translated as CASSHQGDTQYF.

The chain links TRBV4-3 to TRBJ2-2, with D perhaps TRBD2 (5 bases). The CDR3 spans 14 residues. Trimming left V 1 base short and J 4 bases short, with 7 bases between. CDR1 and CDR2 (germline): LGHNA, YSLEER. CDR3 residues: CASSQGGFTGELFF. CDR3 DNA sequence: TGCGCCAGCAGCCAAGGAGGGTTCACCGGGGAGCTGTTTTTT.

There are a few counts of this clonotype. The gene calls are TRBV7-6 and TRBJ2-1, with D tentatively TRBD1 (5 bases). The V and J ends lost 3 bases and 2 bases respectively, with 14 bases between them. The CDR3 totals 16 residues. Germline CDR1 SGHVS, CDR2 FNYEAQ. Here the CDR3 DNA reads TGTGCCAGCAGCTTGAAGGGGTTACCCCCCTACAATGAGCAGTTCTTC. Protein product: CASSLKGLPPYNEQFF.

Worth noting for this clonotype: One end of the junction does not line up with germline, which may come from a read error. This chain connects TRBV27 to TRBJ2-3; TRBD2 agrees at 9 bases. The germline CDR1 and CDR2 sequences are MNHEY and SMNVEV (reference sequence). The length of the CDR3 is 18 residues. The CDR3 loop is CTSSLRPLERGAGDTQYF. Here the CDR3 DNA reads TGTACCAGCAGTTTACGCCCCCTGGAGCGGGGGGCGGGAGATACGCAGTATTTT.

This clonotype was seen only a few times. The rearrangement joins TRBV20-1 to TRBJ2-1; 7 positions agree with TRBD1. Germline CDR1 DFQATT, CDR2 SNEGSKA (reference sequence). The V segment lost 3 bases and the J segment 6 bases; nucleotides outside the gene matches: 8. This CDR3 is 14 amino acids long. The CDR3, as DNA: TGCAGTGCTAGCGACAGGGAACTCAGCAATGAGCAGTTCTTC. Translated, it gives CSASDRELSNEQFF.

V usage is TRBV7-6 and J usage is TRBJ2-1; 13 nucleotides align to TRBD2. V lost 5 bases, J lost 4 bases, and 5 bases stayed unmatched. The CDR3 spans 16 residues. Germline-derived CDR1 and CDR2 are SGHVS and FNYEAQ. Here the CDR3 DNA reads TGTGCCAGCAGCCCCTGGGGACTAGCGGGGTACAATGAGCAGTTCTTC. It encodes CASSPWGLAGYNEQFF.

This clonotype was found a few times. The genes are TRBV7-3 and TRBJ2-3; TRBD1 matches at 10 bases. Germline-derived CDR1 and CDR2 are SGHTA and FQGTGA. CDR3 length equals 16 residues. V shed 5 bases and J 4 bases; nucleotides not matched to a gene: 9. CDR3 loop: CASSLPGQGRADTQYF. In nucleotides, the CDR3 is TGTGCCAGCAGCCTCCCGGGACAGGGGAGAGCAGATACGCAGTATTTT.

V gene TRBV7-9 combines with J gene TRBJ1-4; TRBD1 matches 8 bases. The length of the CDR3 is 14 residues. CDR1 is SEHNR and CDR2 is FQNEAQ in the germline V gene (reference sequence). The V segment lost 5 bases and the J segment 7 bases; nucleotides outside the gene matches: 6. This CDR3 reads CASSGGTGSEKLFF. The CDR3 DNA is TGTGCCAGCAGCGGCGGGACAGGTTCTGAAAAACTGTTTTTT.

This clonotype was seen only a few times. The V gene is TRBV6-5, the J gene TRBJ2-5; no clear D gene. The CDR3 length is 17 residues. CDR1 is MNHEY and CDR2 is SVGAGI in the germline V gene. Trimming took off 0 bases at V and 5 bases at J, with 19 bases between the two ends. The DNA of the CDR3 is TGTGCCAGCAGTTACTCTCCGGGCTACTCCAGCGCGGAGACCCAGTACTTC. Protein sequence: CASSYSPGYSSAETQYF.

V is TRBV29-1 and J is TRBJ2-7; D unresolved. Trimming removed 1 base from V and 4 bases from J, with 8 bases in between. The CDR3 covers 12 residues. The germline V gene encodes CDR1 SQVTM and CDR2 ANQGSEA. CDR3 in DNA: TGCAGCGTTGAAGGAATGCGGTACGAGCAGTACTTC. Protein sequence: CSVEGMRYEQYF.

This chain joins TRBV19 and TRBJ1-1, with a weak D call TRBD1 (6 bases). This CDR3 comprises 14 residues. Germline loops: CDR1 LNHDA, CDR2 SQIVND (reference sequence). Trimming cost V 7 bases and J 5 bases, with 17 bases left between them. The chain's CDR3 is CASKLGQEVTEAFF. The CDR3 nucleotides are TGTGCCAGTAAACTGGGACAAGAGGTGACTGAAGCTTTCTTT. Full variable domain (missing parts from reference TRBV19 and TRBJ1-1): DGGITQSPKYLFRKEGQNVTLSCEQNLNHDAMYWYRQDPGQGLRLIYYSQIVNDFQKGDIAEGYSVSREKKESFPLTVTSAQKNPTAFYLCASKLGQEVTEAFFGQGTRLTVV.

This clonotype was counted many times. J is TRBJ2-7 and V is TRBV12-3 or TRBV12-4, with 7 bases aligning to TRBD1. The junction had 7 bases not matched to a gene; V was cut back by 5 bases and J by 3 bases. The CDR3 has 14 residues. This chain's CDR3 is CASSTQGDLYEQYF. As DNA, the CDR3 is TGTGCCAGCAGTACGCAGGGGGACCTCTACGAGCAGTACTTC.

In its sample, this clonotype was seen a few times. V gene TRBV7-9 combines with J gene TRBJ2-4, with D possibly being TRBD1 (8 bases). Germline CDR1 reads SEHNR; CDR2 reads FQNEAQ (reference sequence). The CDR3 totals 16 residues. V was shortened by 5 bases and J by 3 bases, with 17 bases between the two germline ends. The CDR3 reads CASSKATGEGKNIQYF. CDR3 in DNA: TGTGCCAGCAGCAAAGCGACAGGGGAGGGCAAAAACATTCAGTACTTC.

V and J are TRBV7-9 and TRBJ2-3, with D tentatively TRBD2 (5 bases). The length of the CDR3 is 14 residues. The ends were cut back, 5 bases at V and 6 bases at J, with 15 bases in the middle. CDR1 is SEHNR, CDR2 FQNEAQ, per germline (reference sequence). CDR3 region: CASSLVGLADTQYF. CDR3 DNA sequence: TGTGCCAGCAGCCTTGTCGGTTTAGCGGATACGCAGTATTTT.

The chain employs TRBV18 and TRBJ2-7, with 9 bases identical to TRBD1. The CDR3 is 14 amino acids. J gave up 7 bases and V 6 bases, and 10 bases lay outside the gene matches. Germline values: CDR1 KGHSH, CDR2 LQKENI. The CDR3, as DNA: TGTGCCAGCTCCCTGACAGGGGGGGTCGGGGAGCAGTACTTC. Translation: CASSLTGGVGEQYF.

This clonotype was detected a few times. The chain carries TRBV11-2 and TRBJ2-1; 9 nucleotides match TRBD1. V lost 5 bases to trimming and J lost 7 bases; unmatched junction nucleotides: 18. The CDR3 contains 18 residues. The germline V gene encodes CDR1 SGHAT and CDR2 FQNNGV. This CDR3 reads CASSVGQSYRGRRNEQFF. The CDR3 DNA sequence: TGTGCCAGCAGCGTAGGACAGAGCTACAGGGGGCGCAGAAATGAGCAGTTCTTC.

This clonotype came up a few times. The V gene is TRBV20-1, the J gene TRBJ1-2; D is ambiguous. Germline CDR1 and CDR2: DFQATT and SNEGSKA (reference sequence). This CDR3 contains 13 residues. V was cut by 2 bases and J by 3 bases, with 10 bases left in between. The CDR3 spells CSARRQDHYGYTF. The CDR3, as DNA: TGCAGTGCTAGACGTCAGGATCACTATGGCTACACCTTC.

The V and J genes are TRBV28 and TRBJ1-6, with D tentatively TRBD1 (6 bases). From germline, CDR1 is MDHEN and CDR2 SYDVKM. V lost 2 bases and J lost 9, with 14 bases in between. The length of the CDR3 is 15 residues. The chain's CDR3 is CASSLPRGRGSPLHF. In nucleotides, the CDR3 is TGTGCCAGCAGTTTACCGCGGGGGCGAGGTTCACCCCTCCACTTT.

The V and J genes are TRBV19 and TRBJ2-3, with 7 bases that match TRBD2. Losses at the gene ends were 1 base for V and 0 bases for J; bases not matched to a gene: 10. Germline CDR1 LNHDA, CDR2 SQIVND (reference sequence). The length of the CDR3 is 18 residues. CDR3 protein: CASSIALRSGASTDTQYF. The CDR3 nucleotides read TGTGCCAGTAGTATAGCCCTCCGGAGCGGGGCTAGCACAGATACGCAGTATTTT.

The V call is TRBV19, the J call TRBJ2-1; 10 bases map to TRBD2. Germline loops: CDR1 LNHDA, CDR2 SQIVND (reference sequence). The CDR3 is made up of 17 amino acids. The J segment lost 0 bases and the V segment lost 4 bases, leaving 6 bases of the junction unmatched. CDR3: CASSRASGGASYNEQFF. DNA for the CDR3: TGTGCCAGTAGTAGGGCTAGCGGGGGTGCCTCCTACAATGAGCAGTTCTTC.

V usage is TRBV15 and J usage is TRBJ2-1, with D hard to call. Germline assignment: CDR1 LNHNV and CDR2 YYDKDF (reference sequence). The CDR3 sequence is 16 residues long. V was trimmed by 3 bases and J by 6 bases, leaving 18 bases between them. Here the CDR3 reads CATSRPRRLTINEQFF. The CDR3 bases are TGTGCCACCAGCAGGCCCCGGCGCCTTACAATCAATGAGCAGTTCTTC.

This chain connects TRBV6-5 to TRBJ1-2; 9 bases are a match to TRBD1. V lost 7 bases and J lost 6; bases outside the gene matches: 6. CDR1 MNHEY and CDR2 SVGAGI come from the germline V gene. CDR3 length: 13 amino acids. CDR3 region: CASTGQGRDGYTF. The CDR3 nucleotides are TGTGCCAGCACCGGACAGGGGCGAGATGGCTACACCTTC.

This clonotype was observed once. This rearrangement joins TRBV4-3 to TRBJ1-4, with D possibly TRBD1 on 5 matching bases. Looked up from germline, CDR1 is LGHNA and CDR2 is YSLEER. The V end was cut by 4 bases, the J end by 6 bases, with 21 bases between. There are 17 residues in the CDR3. The CDR3 nucleotides read TGCGCCAGCAGCCTATTCGGGGCTGGGGGTCAGGATGAAAAACTGTTTTTT. The encoded protein is CASSLFGAGGQDEKLFF.